This TCR beta chain originates from a study of blood T cell repertoires in COVID-19. Study-level background: Samples came from the United States, Italy and Spain, spanning acute and convalescent COVID-19. T cells, B-cell-depleted T cells, or PBMCs supplied cDNA or gDNA.

Unmatched junction bases numbered 6, after V lost 1 base and J lost 4 bases. Germline CDR1 SGHDT, CDR2 YYEEEE. The CDR3 is made up of 16 amino acids. Under the authors' procedure: Using reference gene primer amplification, nucleated cell counts were estimated. This table comes from immunoSEQ multiplex PCR, and its TCRdb copy is limited to in-frame clones, with some not included. The V and J calls and clone size were taken over from that table, and D and trimming were inferred from the DNA. The sample shows about 200,000 clones, almost 90% of them seen only once. The sample taken for sequencing was peripheral blood. The source of this sequence is a young man with active or convalescent COVID-19. The chain employs TRBV5-6 and TRBJ2-2, with 8 bases that match TRBD1. The CDR3 bases are TGTGCCAGCAGCTTGCTTGGGACAGGACTCACCGGGGAGCTGTTTTTT. It yields the protein CASSLLGTGLTGELFF.